This TCR beta chain was captured in a study of T-cell memory formation after mild COVID-19. The study's findings and limits: For contracting clones, CD4+ ones sat mainly in CM and EM, CD8+ in EMRA. Some SARS-CoV-2-responding clones were already detected in memory before infection. Among clones contracting day 15 to 85, CD4/CD8 was balanced, whereas later expanders leaned CD4+.

This clonotype has just a few counts. Antigen unknown. cDNA libraries for TCR alpha and TCR beta, carrying sample barcodes and UMIs, came from 5'RACE with constant-segment primers. MiXCR, run by TCRdb on the 5' RACE reads, gives a single entry per CDR3 protein. The data hold some 490,000 distinct CDR3 sequences, with 15% to 20% observed a single time. Trimming removed 5 bases from V and 2 bases from J, with 13 bases in between. This CDR3 spans 14 amino acids. Germline V gene sequence: CDR1 LGHNA, CDR2 YNFKEQ. The chain couples TRBV4-2 to TRBJ2-7; possibly TRBD1 for D (6 bases). The sequencing sample was made of PBMCs or a T cell subset sorted from them (not recorded which). This TCR was recovered from an adult woman who had mild COVID-19 (a few samples of this study predate the infection). Cell type and time point are not known. The CDR3 DNA sequence: TGTGCCAGCAGCGAGCCGGGACACCCCTACGAGCAGTACTTC. Protein sequence: CASSEPGHPYEQYF.